The 24 T cell receptor beta chains in this list originate from one sample, sequenced in a study of blood T cell repertoires in COVID-19. Sequencing was performed with immunoSEQ multiplex PCR; in TCRdb, only in-frame clones are kept and a portion is missing. The sample has about 200,000 clones; 84% are singletons. The sequencing input was peripheral blood. The receptor source for this set is a woman in her fifties or sixties with active or convalescent COVID-19.

V gene TRBV20-1 combines with J gene TRBJ2-5; weak D call: TRBD2 (6 bases). CDR1 is DFQATT, CDR2 SNEGSKA, per germline (reference sequence). There are 11 residues in the CDR3. V was cut by 4 bases and J by 5 bases, with 8 bases left in between. CDR3 in amino acids: CSATREETQYF. DNA for the CDR3: TGCAGTGCTACACGGGAGGAGACCCAGTACTTC.

The rearrangement joins TRBV10-3 to TRBJ1-2, with TRBD1 as a possible D gene (6 bases). The germline V gene has CDR1 ENHRY and CDR2 SYGVKD. V lost 10 bases, J lost 3 bases, and 15 bases lay in between. This CDR3 is built from 13 residues. The CDR3 coding sequence is TGTGCCACCACCGGAGCAGGGGACTATGGCTACACCTTC. Protein product: CATTGAGDYGYTF.

The CDR3 DNA sequence: TGTGCCAGCCTCGAAGGAGGGTCTCTAGGGAGTTCACCCCTCCACTTT. Its translation is CASLEGGSLGSSPLHF. The chain combines TRBV28 with TRBJ1-6; no clear D gene. Germline V CDR1 and CDR2: MDHEN, SYDVKM. V was clipped by 8 bases and J by 9 bases, with 23 bases between them. The CDR3 is made up of 16 amino acids.

The genes are TRBV5-1 and TRBJ2-1; D is undetermined. This CDR3 is 15 amino acids long. Germline V gene lookup returns CDR1 SGHRS and CDR2 YFSETQ. Trimming left V 4 bases short and J 0 bases short, with 11 bases between. The CDR3 DNA reads as TGCGCCAGCAGCCCGGCTCTAGGCTCCTACAATGAGCAGTTCTTC. This encodes CASSPALGSYNEQFF.

The chain links TRBV11-2 to TRBJ2-5; 16 nucleotides match TRBD2. Germline assignment: CDR1 SGHAT and CDR2 FQNNGV. With 5 bases clipped from V and 5 bases from J, the junction kept 8 bases outside the gene matches. CDR3 length equals 17 residues. The CDR3 DNA is TGTGCCAGCAGCCCGACGGGACTAGCGGGGGGGGCGGAGACCCAGTACTTC. Protein sequence: CASSPTGLAGGAETQYF.

The chain couples TRBV7-6 to TRBJ2-1; 10 bases are a match to TRBD2. Germline values: CDR1 SGHVS, CDR2 FNYEAQ. V shed 2 bases, J shed 0 bases, and the junction held 13 bases outside the gene matches. The CDR3 sequence is 20 residues long. CDR3 coding DNA: TGTGCCAGCAGCTTATTCCCATTAGCGGGAGGCTCTAGCTCCTACAATGAGCAGTTCTTC. Amino acid sequence: CASSLFPLAGGSSSYNEQFF. The full variable domain, with the rest looked up from reference TRBV7-6 and TRBJ2-1, is GAGVSQSPRYKVTKRGQDVALRCDPISGHVSLYWYRQALGQGPEFLTYFNYEAQQDKSGLPNDRFSAERPEGSISTLTIQRTEQRDSAMYRCASSLFPLAGGSSSYNEQFFGPGTRLTVL.

In DNA form, the CDR3 reads TGTGCCACCAGTGATGGGACTTCTTCTCCGGGGACCCAGTACTTC. Protein product: CATSDGTSSPGTQYF. The rearrangement joins TRBV24-1 to TRBJ2-5, with D perhaps matching TRBD2 (6 bases). The CDR3 length is 15 residues. V was cut by 3 bases and J by 7 bases, with 17 bases left in between. Germline V gives CDR1 KGHDR, CDR2 SFDVKD.

This chain joins TRBV28 and TRBJ2-3; D is uncertain. The length of the CDR3 is 15 residues. Germline CDR1 reads MDHEN; CDR2 reads SYDVKM. V shed 3 bases and J shed 0 bases, with 10 bases lying between them. The CDR3 is CASSFGLTSTDTQYF. The CDR3 DNA reads TGTGCCAGCAGTTTTGGGTTGACAAGCACAGATACGCAGTATTTT.

V gene TRBV3-1 (or the pseudogene TRBV3-2) combines with J gene TRBJ2-7; maybe TRBD1 (6 bases). Trimming shortened V by 4 bases and J by 1 base, and 11 bases separated the two germline ends. This CDR3 contains 14 residues. Per germline, CDR1 LGHDT and CDR2 YNNKEL (reference sequence). The CDR3 protein is CASSPGTSSYEQYV. The CDR3 nucleotides are TGTGCCAGCAGCCCCGGGACATCTTCCTACGAGCAGTACGTC.

In its sample, this clone was seen once. V usage is TRBV18 and J usage is TRBJ2-6; a possible D gene is TRBD2 (5 bases). The length of the CDR3 is 16 residues. Germline V gives CDR1 KGHSH, CDR2 LQKENI. Trimming took 1 base from V and 2 from J, leaving 9 bases between them. The CDR3: CASSPLLGTGANVLTF. The CDR3 DNA sequence: TGTGCCAGCTCACCACTGCTCGGGACTGGGGCCAACGTCCTGACTTTC.

This sequence joins TRBV6-4 and TRBJ1-1, with 11 bases identical to TRBD1. This CDR3 spans 17 amino acids. V lost 3 bases to trimming and J lost 5 bases; unmatched junction nucleotides: 11. The V gene's germline CDR1 is MRHNA and CDR2 SNTAGT. Here the CDR3 DNA reads TGTGCCAGCAGTGAATCCGGGACAGGGGGAATGGGGACTGAAGCTTTCTTT. This translates into CASSESGTGGMGTEAFF.

The chain links TRBV28 to TRBJ2-7, with 9 nucleotides matching TRBD2. Germline assignment: CDR1 MDHEN and CDR2 SYDVKM. The CDR3 consists of 15 residues. Trimming cost V 3 bases and J 5 bases; bases outside gene matches: 8. For the CDR3, the DNA is TGTGCCAGCAGTTTGGATAGCGGGAGCGCCGACGAGCAGTACTTC. This sequence encodes CASSLDSGSADEQYF.

The chain has TRBV21-1 and TRBJ2-1; the D segment call TRBD2 is taken from the table without a DNA check. TRBV21-1 is a pseudogene locus. The CDR3 is 15 residues long. CDR3 sequence reads: CASSKTSGRDNEQFF. CDR3 in DNA: TGTGCCAGCAGCAAGACTAGCGGGAGGGACAATGAGCAGTTCTTC.

The chain couples TRBV6-4 to TRBJ2-1; D possibly corresponds to TRBD1 (5 bases). CDR1 and CDR2 (germline): MRHNA, SNTAGT. The germline V and J ends were trimmed by 3 bases and 7 bases, with 16 bases remaining between them. The CDR3 is 15 amino acids. The CDR3 nucleotides are TGTGCCAGCAGTGAAGGGGAACAAACCTCAAATGAGCAGTTCTTC. Translation: CASSEGEQTSNEQFF.

The chain joins TRBV6-4 to TRBJ2-2; TRBD1 agrees at 8 bases. V shed 5 bases and J 6 bases; nucleotides not matched to a gene: 5. CDR1 is MRHNA and CDR2 is SNTAGT in the germline V gene. The CDR3 extends over 14 amino acids. Here the CDR3 reads CASSPDRVSGELFF. Here the CDR3 DNA reads TGTGCCAGCAGTCCGGACAGGGTCTCCGGGGAGCTGTTTTTT.

The genes are TRBV9 and TRBJ1-2; TRBD1 aligns across 10 bases. The J segment lost 7 bases and the V segment lost 0 bases, leaving 3 bases of the junction unmatched. Germline V CDR1 and CDR2: SGDLS, YYNGEE. The CDR3 runs 14 residues. The CDR3 bases are TGTGCCAGCAGCGTAGAAGGGACAGGGGTTGGCTACACCTTC. It is translated as CASSVEGTGVGYTF.

This chain connects TRBV19 to TRBJ1-5; TRBD1 matches 7 bases. The CDR3 spans 15 residues. Germline lookup yields CDR1 LNHDA and CDR2 SQIVND (reference sequence). The junction had 7 bases not matched to a gene; V was cut back by 8 bases and J by 0 bases. CDR3 region: CASANRGPSNQPQHF. CDR3 bases: TGTGCCAGTGCCAACAGGGGCCCTAGCAATCAGCCCCAGCATTTT.

J is TRBJ2-3 and V is TRBV18; D remains unclear. The V and J ends lost 6 bases and 2 bases respectively, with 12 bases between them. The CDR3 is made up of 14 amino acids. The germline gives CDR1 KGHSH, CDR2 LQKENI. This chain's CDR3 is CASSQLITTDTQYF. DNA of the CDR3: TGTGCCAGCTCGCAACTAATTACCACAGATACGCAGTATTTT.

This rearrangement joins TRBV6-5 to TRBJ1-5, with 7 nucleotides matching TRBD1. The J segment lost 3 bases and the V segment lost 4 bases, leaving 6 bases of the junction unmatched. CDR3 length: 15 residues. Germline CDR1 is MNHEY and CDR2 is SVGAGI. CDR3 bases: TGTGCCAGCAGTTCCGACGGGACAGTCAATCAGCCCCAGCATTTT. Translated: CASSSDGTVNQPQHF.

The rearrangement joins TRBV7-9 to TRBJ1-6, with D possibly matching TRBD1 (5 bases). Per germline, CDR1 SEHNR and CDR2 FQNEAQ (reference sequence). This CDR3 comprises 13 residues. Trimming stripped 5 bases from V and 10 bases from J, with 12 bases between. CDR3: CASSPEGPSPLHF. The DNA for the CDR3 is TGTGCCAGCAGCCCGGAGGGGCCCTCACCCCTCCACTTT.

The CDR3 sequence: CASSPPSRGEAFF. DNA of the CDR3: TGTGCCAGCTCACCACCGAGCAGGGGTGAAGCTTTCTTT. The rearrangement uses TRBV18 and TRBJ1-1; D may be TRBD1 (6 bases). Germline CDR1 and CDR2: KGHSH and LQKENI. Trimming stripped 0 bases from V and 7 bases from J, with 9 bases between. The CDR3 totals 13 residues.

This clone was observed a handful of times. The chain carries TRBV5-4 and TRBJ1-2, with 7 bases matching TRBD1. The trim removed 4 bases at V and 4 bases at J, leaving 7 bases unmatched. This CDR3 contains 14 residues. Germline values: CDR1 SGHNT, CDR2 YYREEE (reference sequence). CDR3 amino acids: CASSPRQGSYGYTF. In DNA form, the CDR3 reads TGTGCCAGCAGCCCCAGACAGGGTAGCTATGGCTACACCTTC.

The rearrangement links TRBV5-1 to TRBJ1-1; D perhaps matches TRBD1 (6 bases). Germline V gene sequence: CDR1 SGHRS, CDR2 YFSETQ. Trimming stripped 0 bases from V and 3 bases from J, with 12 bases between. The CDR3 consists of 15 residues. CDR3 nucleotides: TGCGCCAGCAGCTTGGGGGACACATCGTACACTGAAGCTTTCTTT. It translates to CASSLGDTSYTEAFF.

The CDR3 DNA reads TGTGCCAGTAGTATCGGTCTGGCGGGGGTCTACGAGCAGTACTTC. Translation gives CASSIGLAGVYEQYF. This sequence joins TRBV19 and TRBJ2-7; 7 bases match TRBD2. The CDR3 extends over 15 amino acids. Losses at the gene ends were 3 bases for V and 3 bases for J; bases not matched to a gene: 8. Per germline, CDR1 LNHDA and CDR2 SQIVND (reference sequence).